Given below is one T cell receptor beta chain in context. Its target is not known. The PCR had 60 Vbeta and 13 Jbeta primers. Method: immunoSEQ multiplex PCR; TCRdb's copy keeps in-frame clones and lacks some. Counted here are some 100,000 clones, more than 80% occurring once; the ten biggest clones make up approximately 3.9%. The sample belongs to a study of cytomegalovirus exposure and HLA in healthy donors. Study-wide findings and caveats: Later genetic work tied a missense DCLRE1C variant to beta-chain V and J trimming. A reported reduction in N-insertions relative to the 666-donor mean was seen in an Asian-associated ancestry cluster in a later analysis. An analysis done earlier found most TCR beta V segments productive about 87% or about 30% of the time.

V was pared by 6 bases and J by 5 bases, with 10 bases between. Per the germline V gene, CDR1 is MNHNY and CDR2 is SVGAGI (reference sequence). The CDR3 consists of 12 residues. The chain recombines TRBV6-6 with TRBJ1-2; no clear D gene. Sequenced input: PBMCs. This clonotype was obtained from a young man in good health and CMV-seronegative. This CDR3 reads CASREGGYGYTF. CDR3 sequence (DNA): TGTGCCAGCAGAGAAGGCGGATATGGCTACACCTTC.